This record concerns one TCR beta chain sequence. Its target is not known. CDR3 length: 12 residues. CDR1 is SGHVS, CDR2 FNYEAQ, per germline. Trimming pared 5 bases from V and 6 bases from J, leaving 11 bases between. These data come from a study of cytomegalovirus exposure and HLA in healthy donors. Study observations and caveats: Sequencing likely caused a cluster of highly shared sequence variants. A later analysis by the authors found several of the most significant clusters apparently linked to common viral pathogens. In vitro checks showed that a few CMV-associated chains really do target CMV antigens.

Both 60 Vbeta primers and 13 Jbeta primers went into the PCR. Sequenced by immunoSEQ multiplex PCR; TCRdb stores in-frame clones only, minus some. The table lists about 98,000 clones, around 80% of them singletons, with approximately 9.9% in the top ten. This TCR was recovered from a man aged 18 to 30 in good health and CMV-seropositive. The sequencing input was PBMCs. The chain is built from TRBV7-6 and TRBJ2-7, with D uncertain. The CDR3 loop reads CASSLNSGEQYF. The CDR3 coding sequence is TGTGCCAGCAGCCTAAACTCAGGCGAGCAGTACTTC.